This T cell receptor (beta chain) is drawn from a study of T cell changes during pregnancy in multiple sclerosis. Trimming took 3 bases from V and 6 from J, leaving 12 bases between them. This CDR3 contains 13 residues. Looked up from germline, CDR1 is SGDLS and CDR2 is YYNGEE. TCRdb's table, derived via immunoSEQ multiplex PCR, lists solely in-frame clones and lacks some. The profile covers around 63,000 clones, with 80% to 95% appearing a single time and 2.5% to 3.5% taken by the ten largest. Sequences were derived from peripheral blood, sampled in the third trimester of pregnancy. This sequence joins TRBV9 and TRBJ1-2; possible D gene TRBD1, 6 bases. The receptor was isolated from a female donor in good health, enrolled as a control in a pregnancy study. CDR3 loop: CASSGGGVHGYTF. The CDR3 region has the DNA TGTGCCAGCAGCGGAGGGGGGGTTCATGGCTACACCTTC.